The clone carrying this T cell receptor (beta chain) was seen at least ten times. The data derive from a study of T-cell reconstitution after alpha-beta-depleted transplantation in children. V lost 0 bases, J lost 3 bases, and 12 bases lay in between. Per the germline V gene, CDR1 is MNHEY and CDR2 is SVGAGI. The CDR3 has 15 amino acids. During its preparation, the TCRbeta library received unique molecular identifiers. TCRdb called the PCR reads again in MiXCR, with one record for every CDR3 protein. The table shows some 550,000 distinct CDR3 sequences, with 20% to 25% occurring only once. This receptor was obtained from a boy less than two years old who had a stem cell transplant for acute myeloid leukemia, so the T cells may come from the graft donor. The chain couples TRBV6-5 to TRBJ2-7; either TRBD1 or TRBD2 may supply D (5 bases each). Here the sequenced sample was PBMCs, mostly from graft donor cells, taken 360 days after TCRalphabeta/CD19-depleted stem cell transplant. The CDR3 is CASSYSLGDVYEQYF. The CDR3 region has the DNA TGTGCCAGCAGTTACTCGTTGGGGGACGTCTACGAGCAGTACTTC.